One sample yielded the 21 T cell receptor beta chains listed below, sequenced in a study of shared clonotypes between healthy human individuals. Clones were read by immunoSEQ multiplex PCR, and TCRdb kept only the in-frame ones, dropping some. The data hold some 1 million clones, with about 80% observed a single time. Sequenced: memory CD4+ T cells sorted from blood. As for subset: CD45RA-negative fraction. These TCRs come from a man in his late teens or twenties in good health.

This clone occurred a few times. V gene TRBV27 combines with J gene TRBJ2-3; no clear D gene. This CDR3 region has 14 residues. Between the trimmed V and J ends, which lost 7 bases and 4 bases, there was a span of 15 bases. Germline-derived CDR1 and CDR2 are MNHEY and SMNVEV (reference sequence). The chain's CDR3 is CASIPRPTADTQYF. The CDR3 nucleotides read TGTGCCAGCATACCCCGCCCTACCGCAGATACGCAGTATTTT.

The chain's CDR3 is CASSEGGVAGTRGHF. Written as DNA, the CDR3 is TGTGCCAGCAGTGAAGGGGGCGTGGCAGGGACCCGGGGGCACTTT. The J gene is TRBJ1-6, the V gene TRBV2, with a possible D match to TRBD1 (5 bases). This CDR3 region has 15 residues. CDR1 is SNHLY and CDR2 is FYNNEI in the germline V gene. With 1 base removed from V and 19 bases from J, the gap between germline ends came to 23 bases.

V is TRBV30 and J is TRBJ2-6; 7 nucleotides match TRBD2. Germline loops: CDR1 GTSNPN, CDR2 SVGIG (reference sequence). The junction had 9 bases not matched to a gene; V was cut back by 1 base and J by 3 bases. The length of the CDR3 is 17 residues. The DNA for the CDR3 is TGTGCCTGGAGTGGAGTTGGACTAGTAGGTGGGGCCAACGTCCTGACTTTC. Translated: CAWSGVGLVGGANVLTF. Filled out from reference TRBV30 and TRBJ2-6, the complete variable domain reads SQTIHQWPATLVQPVGSPLSLECTVEGTSNPNLYWYRQAAGRGLQLLFYSVGIGQISSEVPQNLSASRPQDRQFILSSKKLLLSDSGFYLCAWSGVGLVGGANVLTFGAGSRLTVL.

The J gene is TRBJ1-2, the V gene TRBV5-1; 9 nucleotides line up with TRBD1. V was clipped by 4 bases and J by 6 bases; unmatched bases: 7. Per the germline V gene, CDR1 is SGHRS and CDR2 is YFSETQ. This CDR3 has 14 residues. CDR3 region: CASSPGTGSNGYTF. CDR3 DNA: TGCGCCAGCAGCCCCGGGACAGGGTCCAATGGCTACACCTTC.

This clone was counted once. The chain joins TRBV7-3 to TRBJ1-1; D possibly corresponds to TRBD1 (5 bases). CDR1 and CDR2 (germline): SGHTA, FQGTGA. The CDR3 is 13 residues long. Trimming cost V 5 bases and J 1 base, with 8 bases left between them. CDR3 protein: CASSKQENTEAFF. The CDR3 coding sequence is TGTGCCAGCAGCAAACAGGAGAACACTGAAGCTTTCTTT.

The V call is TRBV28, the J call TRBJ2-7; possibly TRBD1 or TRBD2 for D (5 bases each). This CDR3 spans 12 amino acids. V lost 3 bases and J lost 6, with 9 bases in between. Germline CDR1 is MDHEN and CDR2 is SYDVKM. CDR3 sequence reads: CASSFLRGEQYF. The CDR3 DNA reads TGTGCCAGCAGTTTTTTGAGGGGCGAGCAGTACTTC.

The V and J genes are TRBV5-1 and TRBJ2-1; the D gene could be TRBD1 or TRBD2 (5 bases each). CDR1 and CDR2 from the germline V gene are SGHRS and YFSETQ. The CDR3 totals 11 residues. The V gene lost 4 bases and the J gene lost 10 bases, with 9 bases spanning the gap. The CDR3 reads CASSRRGEQFF. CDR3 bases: TGCGCCAGCAGCCGCCGGGGCGAGCAGTTCTTC. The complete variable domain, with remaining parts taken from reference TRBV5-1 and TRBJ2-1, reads KAGVTQTPRYLIKTRGQQVTLSCSPISGHRSVSWYQQTPGQGLQFLFEYFSETQRNKGNFPGRFSGRQFSNSRSEMNVSTLELGDSALYLCASSRRGEQFFGPGTRLTVL.

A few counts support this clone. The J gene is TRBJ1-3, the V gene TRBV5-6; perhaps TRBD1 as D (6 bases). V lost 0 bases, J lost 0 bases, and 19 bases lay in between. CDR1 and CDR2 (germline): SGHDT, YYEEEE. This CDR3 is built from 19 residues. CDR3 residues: CASSLAGGYLLNSGNTIYF. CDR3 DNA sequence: TGTGCCAGCAGCTTGGCTGGGGGCTATCTTTTAAACTCTGGAAACACCATATATTTT.

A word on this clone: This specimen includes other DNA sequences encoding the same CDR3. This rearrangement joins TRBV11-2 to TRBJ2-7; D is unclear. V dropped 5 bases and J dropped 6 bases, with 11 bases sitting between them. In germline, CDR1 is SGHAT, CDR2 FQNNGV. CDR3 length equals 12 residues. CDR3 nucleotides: TGTGCCAGCAGCCGTCTGGTTGGCGAGCAGTACTTC. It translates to CASSRLVGEQYF.

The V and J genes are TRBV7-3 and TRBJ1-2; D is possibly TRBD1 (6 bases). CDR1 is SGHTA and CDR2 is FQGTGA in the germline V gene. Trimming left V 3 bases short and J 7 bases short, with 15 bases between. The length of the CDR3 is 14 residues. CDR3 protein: CASSLGSQGGGYTF. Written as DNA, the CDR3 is TGTGCCAGCAGCTTGGGCTCACAGGGAGGTGGCTACACCTTC.

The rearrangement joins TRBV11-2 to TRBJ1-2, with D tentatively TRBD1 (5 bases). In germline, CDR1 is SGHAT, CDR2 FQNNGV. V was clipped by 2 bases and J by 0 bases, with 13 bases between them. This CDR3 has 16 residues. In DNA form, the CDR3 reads TGTGCCAGCAGCTTAAGCGACAGCCGAGCTAACTATGGCTACACCTTC. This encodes CASSLSDSRANYGYTF.

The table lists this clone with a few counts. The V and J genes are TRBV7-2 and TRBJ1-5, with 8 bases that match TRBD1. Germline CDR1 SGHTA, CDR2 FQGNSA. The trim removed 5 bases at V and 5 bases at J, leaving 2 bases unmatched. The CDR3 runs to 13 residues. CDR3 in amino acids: CASSADRDQPQHF. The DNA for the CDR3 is TGTGCCAGCAGCGCGGACAGGGATCAGCCCCAGCATTTT.

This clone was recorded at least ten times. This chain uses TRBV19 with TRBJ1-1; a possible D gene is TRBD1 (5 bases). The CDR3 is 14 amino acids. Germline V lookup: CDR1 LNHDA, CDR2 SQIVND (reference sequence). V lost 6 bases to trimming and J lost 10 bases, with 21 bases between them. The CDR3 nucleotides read TGTGCCAGTAGCACCCTAGGAGGGGAAGTAGGAGCTTTCTTT. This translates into CASSTLGGEVGAFF.

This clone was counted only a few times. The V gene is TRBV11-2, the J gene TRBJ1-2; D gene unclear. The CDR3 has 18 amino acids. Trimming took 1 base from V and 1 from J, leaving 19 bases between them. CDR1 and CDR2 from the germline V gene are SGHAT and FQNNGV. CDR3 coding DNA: TGTGCCAGCAGCTTAGGTGTAGGTATCGTCGGCCTTAACTATGGCTACACCTTC. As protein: CASSLGVGIVGLNYGYTF.

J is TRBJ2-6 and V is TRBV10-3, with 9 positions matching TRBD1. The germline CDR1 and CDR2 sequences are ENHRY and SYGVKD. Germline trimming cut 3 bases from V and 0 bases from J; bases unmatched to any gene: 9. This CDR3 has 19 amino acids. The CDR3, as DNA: TGTGCCATCAGTGACGTAAACAGGGGGCGAATCTCTGGGGCCAACGTCCTGACTTTC. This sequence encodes CAISDVNRGRISGANVLTF.

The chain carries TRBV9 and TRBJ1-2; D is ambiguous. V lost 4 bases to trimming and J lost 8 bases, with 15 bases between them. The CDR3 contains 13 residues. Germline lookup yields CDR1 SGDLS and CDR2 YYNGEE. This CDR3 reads CASSLHPEYGYTF. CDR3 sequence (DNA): TGTGCCAGCAGCCTCCATCCGGAATACGGCTACACCTTC.

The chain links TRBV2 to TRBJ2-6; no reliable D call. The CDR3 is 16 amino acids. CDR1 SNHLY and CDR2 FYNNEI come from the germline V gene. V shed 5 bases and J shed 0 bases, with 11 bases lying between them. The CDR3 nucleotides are TGTGCCAGCAGTAGGCCCAGGAGCTCTGGGGCCAACGTCCTGACTTTC. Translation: CASSRPRSSGANVLTF.

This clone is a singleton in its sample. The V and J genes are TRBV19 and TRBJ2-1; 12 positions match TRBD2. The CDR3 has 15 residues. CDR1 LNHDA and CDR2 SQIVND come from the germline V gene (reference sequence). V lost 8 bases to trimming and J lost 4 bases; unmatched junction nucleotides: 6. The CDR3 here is CASRLAGASYNEQFF. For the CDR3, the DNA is TGTGCCAGTCGACTAGCGGGGGCTTCTTACAATGAGCAGTTCTTC. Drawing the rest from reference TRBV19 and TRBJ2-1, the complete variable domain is DGGITQSPKYLFRKEGQNVTLSCEQNLNHDAMYWYRQDPGQGLRLIYYSQIVNDFQKGDIAEGYSVSREKKESFPLTVTSAQKNPTAFYLCASRLAGASYNEQFFGPGTRLTVL.

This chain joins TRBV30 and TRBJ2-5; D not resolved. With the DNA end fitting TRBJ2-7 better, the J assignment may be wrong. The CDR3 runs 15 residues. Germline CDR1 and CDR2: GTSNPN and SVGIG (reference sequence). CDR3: CAGIPPGRSSYEQYF. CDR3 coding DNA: TGTGCCGGAATCCCTCCCGGACGAAGCTCCTACGAGCAGTACTTC.

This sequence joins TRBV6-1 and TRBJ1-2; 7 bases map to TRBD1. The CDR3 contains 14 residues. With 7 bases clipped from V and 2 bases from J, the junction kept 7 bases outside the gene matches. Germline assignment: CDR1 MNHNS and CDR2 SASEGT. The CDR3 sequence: CASTRDRTNYGYTF. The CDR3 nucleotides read TGTGCCAGCACCAGGGACAGAACCAACTATGGCTACACCTTC.

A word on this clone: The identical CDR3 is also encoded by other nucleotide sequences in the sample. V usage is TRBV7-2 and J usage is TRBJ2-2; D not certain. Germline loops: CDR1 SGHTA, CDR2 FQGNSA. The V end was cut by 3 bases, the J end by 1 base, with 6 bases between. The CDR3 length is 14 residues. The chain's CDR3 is CASSFVGNTGELFF. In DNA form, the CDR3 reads TGTGCCAGCAGCTTCGTAGGGAACACCGGGGAGCTGTTTTTT. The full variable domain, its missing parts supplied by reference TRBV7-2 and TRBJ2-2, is GAGVSQSPSNKVTEKGKDVELRCDPISGHTALYWYRQSLGQGLEFLIYFQGNSAPDKSGLPSDRFSAERTGGSVSTLTIQRTQQEDSAVYLCASSFVGNTGELFFGEGSRLTVL.